A single T cell receptor (beta chain) is shown here with its context. Its specific antigen is unknown. It has no much larger one-base neighbor in the sample; base qualities were not kept. CDR1 is given as MGHRA and CDR2 as YSYEKL, both from the germline V gene. Trimming leaves V shorter by 3 bases and J shorter by 2 bases, with the junction holding 3 bases beyond the gene matches. The CDR3, from cysteine to phenylalanine, totals 15 residues. The only DNA kept is the CDR3, 45 bases in frame from the first base. The data derive from a study of blood T cells in healthy people across ages (dated by TCRdb to the mid-2010s). Regarding the complete study: Template switching captured roughly one uniquely barcoded TCR beta cDNA molecule per two T cells in model experiments. To avoid experimental bias, donors of different ages were spread randomly across the sequencing lanes. Two additional independent replicas of 1 million unique cDNA reads from the same blood draw were analyzed for two donors (one aged 18 to 30 and one aged 80 or older). To track age-related changes in TCR beta repertoire diversity, the study relied on deep sequencing normalized with unique cDNA molecular identifiers. Four age groups were formed from the donors: young (average around 15 years), middle-aged (roughly 38), aged (under 70) and long-lived (82). Broader findings and caveats from the paper: The CMV infection status of donors was not known, potentially confounding age-related changes in expanded clonotypes. Compared with the aged group, the long-lived group had more naive CD4+ T cells, fewer expanded clones and increased TCR diversity, a pattern suggesting age selection. Estimates of total diversity based on one million sequenced T cells were regarded as lower bounds and as underestimates. Conclusive comparison of naive and antigen-experienced compartments was prevented by the profiling of bulk unsorted PBMCs. The percentage of naive T cells measured by flow cytometry correlated strongly with observed TCR beta diversity. Observed TCR beta diversity per million T cells fell roughly linearly with age, and a significant reduction was already apparent by age roughly 41.

The approximately 41 donors, aged 6 to 90 years, were systemically healthy Caucasian individuals from Russia. Roughly 11 milliliters of peripheral blood were drawn from each donor into EDTA-treated Vacutainer tubes. Ficoll-Paque density-gradient centrifugation was used to isolate PBMCs, with at least 6 million per sample. Total RNA was extracted from PBMCs with Trizol reagent, with at least 5.5 micrograms obtained per sample. Naive CD45RAhigh/CD27high T cell percentages were measured by flow cytometry on a PBMC aliquot from every donor. The library was built by means of 5' RACE. Instrument on record: Illumina HiSeq 2500. A second PCR of about 7 to 12 cycles was run with a J-beta primer mix and a sample-barcoded 5' primer. A unique molecular identifier was introduced onto each TCR beta cDNA molecule by a template-switch 5' adaptor carrying 12 random nucleotides. Each sample yielded at least 2.5 million CDR3-containing paired-end reads. First-strand cDNA was synthesized from all RNA with the Mint cDNA synthesis kit, primed by a TRBC-specific oligonucleotide. Following uracil-DNA glycosylase treatment, all cDNA underwent a first 18-cycle PCR with the universal primers M1SS and BC2_uni_R. As for the authors' bioinformatics: Each sample was normalized by randomly selecting 1 million high-quality reads, each carrying a distinct molecular identifier. Instead of being binned into consensus sequences, reads with shared molecular identifiers were discarded. CDR3 identification, clonotype clustering and error correction used MiTCR with a Q25 quality threshold and the strictest error-elimination algorithm. Lower-bound total TCR beta diversity was estimated with a nonparametric unseen species model using Euler transformation. TCRdb reprocessing: public reads trimmed at Q25 with fastp, clones called with MiXCR, in-frame beta chains kept. Merged by CDR3 protein, the rows form single entries marked with the most common genes and DNA. TCRdb, not the original authors, processed these V and J calls. Here the sample has more than 800,000 distinct CDR3 sequences; less than 50% occur a single time. The ten most abundant clones make up about 19% of the sample.

The chain uses TRBV4-1 and TRBJ2-7; TRBD2 agrees with 11 junctional bases. The origin of this receptor is a woman aged 55-70 years in good health. Sequenced material: blood. The CDR3 reads CASSHPTSGTYEQYF. The DNA sequence is as follows: TGCGCCAGCAGCCACCCGACTAGCGGGACCTACGAGCAGTACTTC.